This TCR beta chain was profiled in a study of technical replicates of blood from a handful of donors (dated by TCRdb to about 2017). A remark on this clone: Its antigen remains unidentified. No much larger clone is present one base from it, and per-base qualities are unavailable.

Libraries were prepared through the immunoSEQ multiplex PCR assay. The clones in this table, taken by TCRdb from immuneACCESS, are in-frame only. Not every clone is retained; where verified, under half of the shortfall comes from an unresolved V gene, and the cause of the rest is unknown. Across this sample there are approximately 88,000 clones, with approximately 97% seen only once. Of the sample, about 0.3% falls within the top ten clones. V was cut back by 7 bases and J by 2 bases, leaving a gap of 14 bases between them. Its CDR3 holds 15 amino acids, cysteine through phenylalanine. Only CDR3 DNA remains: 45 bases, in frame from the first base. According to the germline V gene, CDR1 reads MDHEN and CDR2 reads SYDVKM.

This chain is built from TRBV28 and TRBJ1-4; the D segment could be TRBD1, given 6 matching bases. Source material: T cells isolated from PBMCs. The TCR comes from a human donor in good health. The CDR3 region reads CASKIGGLTNEKLFF. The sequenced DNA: TGTGCCAGCAAGATAGGGGGTTTGACTAATGAAAAACTGTTTTTT.